The next 25 T cell receptor beta chains were all read from a single sample in a study of CD8 T cells in ankylosing spondylitis. In TCRdb, the 5' RACE reads were re-called with MiXCR into one record per CDR3 protein. The sample includes under 450,000 distinct CDR3 sequences, roughly 20% of them seen just once. Sequencing was done on a sample of blood, either unsorted or a sorted T cell fraction (not recorded which). The receptor source for this set is a male donor with ankylosing spondylitis or in good health (not recorded which).

In its sample, this clonotype was seen a few times. The gene calls are TRBV18 and TRBJ2-7, with TRBD1 as a possible D gene (5 bases). CDR1 KGHSH and CDR2 LQKENI come from the germline V gene. The CDR3 loop spans 13 amino acids. The V gene lost 3 bases and the J gene lost 4 bases, with 10 bases spanning the gap. CDR3 in amino acids: CASSPDRSYEQYF. The CDR3, as DNA: TGTGCCAGCTCACCCGACAGATCTTACGAGCAGTACTTC.

This clonotype appeared many times. The chain combines TRBV4-2 with TRBJ2-7, with a weak D call TRBD1 (6 bases). The length of the CDR3 is 16 residues. Trimming took off 0 bases at V and 0 bases at J, with 12 bases between the two ends. Germline CDR1 and CDR2: LGHNA and YNFKEQ. The CDR3 sequence is CASSQDESRGSYEQYF. The CDR3 bases are TGTGCCAGCAGCCAAGATGAAAGCAGGGGCTCCTACGAGCAGTACTTC.

In this sample, this clonotype turned up a few times. The rearrangement uses TRBV12-3 or TRBV12-4 and TRBJ2-1; 9 positions agree with TRBD2. The CDR3 sequence is 15 residues long. The J segment lost 5 bases and the V segment lost 5 bases, leaving 7 bases of the junction unmatched. CDR3: CASSPVVAGDNEQFF. As DNA, the CDR3 is TGTGCCAGCAGTCCTGTGGTAGCGGGGGACAATGAGCAGTTCTTC.

This chain's CDR3 is CASSRGDYSTDTQYF. Here the CDR3 DNA reads TGTGCCAGCTCTCGGGGGGATTATAGCACAGATACGCAGTATTTT. This sequence joins TRBV2 and TRBJ2-3, with 7 bases identical to TRBD2. The CDR3 loop spans 15 amino acids. The germline gives CDR1 SNHLY, CDR2 FYNNEI. V lost 8 bases and J lost 0; bases outside the gene matches: 8. Full variable domain (outside the CDR3, taken from reference TRBV2 and TRBJ2-3): EPEVTQTPSHQVTQMGQEVILRCVPISNHLYFYWYRQILGQKVEFLVSFYNNEISEKSEIFDDQFSVERPDGSNFTLKIRSTKLEDSAMYFCASSRGDYSTDTQYFGPGTRLTVL.

V gene TRBV3-1 combines with J gene TRBJ2-1; D is ambiguous. Germline V CDR1 and CDR2: LGHDT, YNNKEL (reference sequence). V dropped 2 bases and J dropped 3 bases, with 5 bases sitting between them. The CDR3 has 13 amino acids. The CDR3 loop reads CASSQISYNEQFF. CDR3 DNA: TGTGCCAGCAGCCAAATCAGCTACAATGAGCAGTTCTTC.

V usage is TRBV12-3 or TRBV12-4 and J usage is TRBJ2-7; the match to TRBD2 covers 8 bases. V dropped 3 bases and J dropped 1; count of bases not matched to a gene: 8. CDR3 length: 16 amino acids. This chain's CDR3 is CASSLSGGNMSYEQYF. CDR3 DNA: TGTGCCAGCAGTTTGTCGGGGGGGAATATGTCCTACGAGCAGTACTTC.

This clonotype was seen more than once but under ten times. This sequence joins TRBV6-5 and TRBJ2-5; perhaps TRBD2 as D (7 bases). Germline V CDR1 and CDR2: MNHEY, SVGAGI. V shed 4 bases and J shed 4 bases, with 16 bases lying between them. There are 15 residues in the CDR3. CDR3 in amino acids: CASSSLGGAGETQYF. The CDR3 coding sequence is TGTGCCAGCAGTTCCCTGGGGGGGGCAGGAGAGACCCAGTACTTC.

V usage is TRBV6-1 and J usage is TRBJ2-7; 10 nucleotides agree with TRBD1. V lost 3 bases and J lost 3; bases outside the gene matches: 5. Looked up from germline, CDR1 is MNHNS and CDR2 is SASEGT. CDR3 length equals 15 residues. The CDR3 sequence is CASSEGTGVLYEQYF. DNA for the CDR3: TGTGCCAGCAGTGAGGGGACAGGGGTCCTCTACGAGCAGTACTTC.

The chain is built from TRBV28 and TRBJ2-7; D is uncertain. This CDR3 spans 12 amino acids. CDR1 and CDR2 from the germline V gene are MDHEN and SYDVKM. With 5 bases removed from V and 3 bases from J, the gap between germline ends came to 8 bases. CDR3 region: CASSTASYEQYF. The CDR3 nucleotides are TGTGCCAGCAGTACAGCCAGCTACGAGCAGTACTTC. Filled out from reference TRBV28 and TRBJ2-7, the complete variable domain reads DVKVTQSSRYLVKRTGEKVFLECVQDMDHENMFWYRQDPGLGLRLIYFSYDVKMKEKGDIPEGYSVSREKKERFSLILESASTNQTSMYLCASSTASYEQYFGPGTRLTVT.

The chain combines TRBV28 with TRBJ2-1, with D possibly matching TRBD1 (6 bases). The CDR3 runs 15 residues. With 8 bases removed from V and 2 bases from J, the gap between germline ends came to 16 bases. CDR1 MDHEN and CDR2 SYDVKM come from the germline V gene. CDR3 protein: CASLGQGLTYNEQFF. Written as DNA, the CDR3 is TGTGCCAGCCTAGGGCAGGGGCTGACCTACAATGAGCAGTTCTTC.

This sequence joins TRBV5-6 and TRBJ1-1; unclear D gene. The CDR3 runs 14 residues. The germline CDR1 and CDR2 sequences are SGHDT and YYEEEE. Trimming removed 0 bases from V and 3 bases from J, with 9 bases in between. The chain's CDR3 is CASSLDHRHTEAFF. CDR3 coding DNA: TGTGCCAGCAGCTTGGACCATAGACACACTGAAGCTTTCTTT.

This clonotype was seen more than once but under ten times. CDR3 DNA sequence: TGTGCCAGCAGTTTAGGGCTAGCGGGCGGGGGGCAGTTCTTC. Its protein is CASSLGLAGGGQFF. The chain has TRBV12-3 or TRBV12-4 and TRBJ2-1, with 8 bases aligning to TRBD2. The CDR3 consists of 14 residues. J was trimmed by 12 bases and V by 1 base; bases with no gene match: 8.

The chain links TRBV7-8 to TRBJ2-7; 11 bases line up with TRBD1. Germline CDR1 is SGHVS and CDR2 is FQNEAQ. This CDR3 has 15 amino acids. Germline trimming cut 5 bases from V and 4 bases from J; bases unmatched to any gene: 7. Here the CDR3 DNA reads TGTGCCAGCAGCCCCTGGACAGGGGGCGCGTACGAGCAGTACTTC. Translated, it gives CASSPWTGGAYEQYF.

The chain employs TRBV7-9 and TRBJ2-1; TRBD1 is a possible D gene (5 bases). Trimming cost V 6 bases and J 4 bases, with 16 bases left between them. The CDR3 covers 15 residues. Germline V gene sequence: CDR1 SEHNR, CDR2 FQNEAQ (reference sequence). CDR3 sequence: CASRWQGGNYNEQFF. For the CDR3, the DNA is TGTGCCAGCAGGTGGCAGGGTGGAAATTACAATGAGCAGTTCTTC.

V and J are TRBV14 and TRBJ2-7; the D gene is possibly TRBD1 (6 bases). V dropped 4 bases and J dropped 3 bases, with 16 bases sitting between them. CDR1 is SGHDN and CDR2 is FVKESK in the germline V gene. The CDR3 is made up of 15 amino acids. CDR3 sequence (DNA): TGTGCCAGCAGCCGGTGGGCAGGGGAAGACTACGAGCAGTACTTC. This translates into CASSRWAGEDYEQYF.

The J gene is TRBJ1-3, the V gene TRBV4-2, with a possible D match to TRBD1 (5 bases). This CDR3 is 16 amino acids long. CDR1 and CDR2 from the germline V gene are LGHNA and YNFKEQ. The ends were cut back, 1 base at V and 0 bases at J, with 10 bases in the middle. As DNA, the CDR3 is TGTGCCAGCAGCCAAGCTTACAGGACCTCTGGAAACACCATATATTTT. Amino acid sequence: CASSQAYRTSGNTIYF.

A few counts support this clonotype. This CDR3 reads CASRRVGSYGYTF. CDR3 nucleotides: TGTGCCAGCAGGCGGGTCGGCTCCTATGGCTACACCTTC. J is TRBJ1-2 and V is TRBV11-2; no firm D call. Trimming pared 6 bases from V and 4 bases from J, leaving 12 bases between. The CDR3 spans 13 residues. The germline CDR1 and CDR2 sequences are SGHAT and FQNNGV.

This clonotype occurred a few times. The chain combines TRBV14 with TRBJ2-7, with no clear D. The CDR3 loop spans 13 amino acids. In germline, CDR1 is SGHDN, CDR2 FVKESK. V dropped 1 base and J dropped 6 bases, with 10 bases sitting between them. The CDR3 sequence: CASSQGIRSEQYF. DNA for the CDR3: TGTGCCAGCAGCCAAGGAATCCGCAGCGAGCAGTACTTC.

A few counts support this clonotype. The chain recombines TRBV12-3 or TRBV12-4 with TRBJ2-1, with 10 bases matching TRBD1. The J segment lost 7 bases and the V segment lost 7 bases, leaving 7 bases of the junction unmatched. This CDR3 region has 14 residues. The CDR3 here is CASNPDRGLNEQFF. CDR3 nucleotides: TGTGCCAGCAACCCGGACAGGGGGTTAAATGAGCAGTTCTTC.

J is TRBJ2-1 and V is TRBV28; D is uncertain. This CDR3 is 16 amino acids long. Germline V gene data show CDR1 as MDHEN and CDR2 as SYDVKM. V was shortened by 6 bases and J by 3 bases, with 18 bases between the two germline ends. CDR3 in amino acids: CASSTQDWTDYNEQFF. The CDR3 nucleotides read TGTGCCAGCAGCACCCAAGACTGGACCGACTACAATGAGCAGTTCTTC.

CDR3 in amino acids: CSARGDRPYEQYF. CDR3 in DNA: TGCAGTGCTAGAGGGGACAGACCCTACGAGCAGTACTTC. The chain couples TRBV20-1 to TRBJ2-7, with 7 bases matching TRBD1. Unmatched junction bases numbered 2, after V lost 1 base and J lost 2 bases. CDR1 and CDR2 from the germline V gene are DFQATT and SNEGSKA (reference sequence). The CDR3 extends over 13 amino acids.

This clonotype has a handful of counts. CDR3 amino acids: CASSDEPGLNQPQHF. In nucleotides, the CDR3 is TGTGCCAGCAGTGATGAGCCGGGACTCAATCAGCCCCAGCATTTT. The chain is built from TRBV12-3 or TRBV12-4 and TRBJ1-5; tentative D call: TRBD1 (5 bases). The V end lost 5 bases, the J end lost 3 bases, and 14 bases lay between the germline ends. There are 15 residues in the CDR3.

The chain combines TRBV27 with TRBJ2-7, with a tentative D call TRBD2 (6 bases). This CDR3 is 17 amino acids long. The ends were cut back, 5 bases at V and 5 bases at J, with 25 bases in the middle. Germline V gene data show CDR1 as MNHEY and CDR2 as SMNVEV (reference sequence). CDR3 sequence reads: CASSTDAGLLSQDEQYF. CDR3 sequence (DNA): TGTGCCAGCAGTACAGACGCGGGACTCCTATCCCAGGACGAGCAGTACTTC.

The chain has TRBV9 and TRBJ1-1; D is possibly TRBD1 (6 bases). V was clipped by 5 bases and J by 5 bases, with 13 bases between them. The CDR3 contains 13 residues. Germline CDR1 and CDR2: SGDLS and YYNGEE. The CDR3 loop is CASREGEGTEAFF. DNA of the CDR3: TGTGCCAGCAGGGAGGGGGAGGGAACTGAAGCTTTCTTT.

This clonotype was seen more than once but under ten times. The V call is TRBV10-3, the J call TRBJ2-6; D might be TRBD1 (6 bases). The CDR3 covers 17 residues. Trimming removed 11 bases at V and 1 base at J, with 21 bases between. In germline, CDR1 is ENHRY, CDR2 SYGVKD. The CDR3 sequence: CAFLMDRYKSGANVLTF. The CDR3 bases are TGTGCCTTCCTGATGGACAGATACAAATCTGGGGCCAACGTCCTGACTTTC.